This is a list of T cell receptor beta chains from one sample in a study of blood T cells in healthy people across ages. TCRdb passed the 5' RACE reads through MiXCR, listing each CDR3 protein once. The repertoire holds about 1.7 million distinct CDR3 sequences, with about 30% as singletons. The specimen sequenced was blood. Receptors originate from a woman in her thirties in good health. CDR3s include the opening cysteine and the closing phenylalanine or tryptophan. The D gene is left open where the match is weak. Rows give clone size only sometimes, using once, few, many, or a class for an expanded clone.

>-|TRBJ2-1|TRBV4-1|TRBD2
CASSQVRGGIYNEQFF
TGCGCCAGCAGCCAAGTCCGGGGGGGCATCTACAATGAGCAGTTCTTC
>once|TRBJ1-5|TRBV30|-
CAWSVHPRGNQPQHF
TGTGCCTGGAGTGTCCACCCTAGGGGCAATCAGCCCCAGCATTTT
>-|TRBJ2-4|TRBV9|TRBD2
CASSSNSGGAEEAQYF
TGTGCCAGCAGCTCCAATAGCGGGGGGGCGGAGGAGGCCCAGTACTTC
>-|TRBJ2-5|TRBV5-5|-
CASSFLAGAPGETQYF
TGTGCCAGCAGCTTTCTTGCGGGGGCCCCGGGGGAGACCCAGTACTTC
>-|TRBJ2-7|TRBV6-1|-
CASSRYRAYEQYF
TGTGCCAGCAGTAGGTACAGAGCCTACGAGCAGTACTTC
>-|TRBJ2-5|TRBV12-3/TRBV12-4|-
CASSFGWEQETQYF
TGTGCCAGCAGTTTTGGCTGGGAACAAGAGACCCAGTACTTC
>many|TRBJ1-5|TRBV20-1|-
CSARGEGDSNQPQHF
TGCAGTGCTAGAGGCGAAGGGGACTCCAATCAGCCCCAGCATTTT
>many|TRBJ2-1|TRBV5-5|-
CASSSPGSATYNEQFF
TGTGCCAGCAGCTCACCTGGGAGCGCGACCTACAATGAGCAGTTCTTC
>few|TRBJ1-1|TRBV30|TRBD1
CAWSEDRGTEAFF
TGTGCCTGGAGCGAGGACAGGGGTACTGAAGCTTTCTTT
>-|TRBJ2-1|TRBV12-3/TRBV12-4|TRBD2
CASSLNSGLAGAEQFF
TGTGCCAGCAGTTTGAATTCGGGACTAGCGGGAGCTGAGCAGTTCTTC
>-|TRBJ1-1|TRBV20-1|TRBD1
CSAVPGQGANTEAFF
TGCAGTGCCGTCCCGGGACAGGGGGCGAACACTGAAGCTTTCTTT
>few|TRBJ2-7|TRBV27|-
CASSLSPGFISYNEQYF
TGTGCCAGCAGTTTATCTCCGGGATTCATCTCCTACAATGAGCAGTACTTC
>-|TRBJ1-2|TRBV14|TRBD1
CASSQWAGTGGGYTF
TGTGCCAGCAGCCAGTGGGCCGGGACAGGGGGCGGCTACACCTTC
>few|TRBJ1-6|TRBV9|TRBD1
CASSVGGTGPNSPLHF
TGTGCCAGCAGCGTAGGCGGGACAGGGCCAAATTCACCCCTCCACTTT
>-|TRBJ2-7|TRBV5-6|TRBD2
CASSSRLGAGGASGYNEQYF
TGTGCCAGCAGCTCCCGTCTTGGAGCGGGGGGGGCTTCGGGCTACAATGAGCAGTACTTC
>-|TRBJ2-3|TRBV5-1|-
CASSLRLGSGKVADTQYF
TGCGCCAGCAGCTTGCGACTGGGGAGCGGAAAGGTCGCAGATACGCAGTATTTT
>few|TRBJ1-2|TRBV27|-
CASRPSPVINYGYTF
TGTGCCAGCAGACCCTCTCCCGTGATCAACTATGGCTACACCTTC
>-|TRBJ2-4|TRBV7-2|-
CAGSPTPGSGSQYF
TGTGCCGGCAGCCCAACCCCTGGATCGGGGAGTCAGTACTTC
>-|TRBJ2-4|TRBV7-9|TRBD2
CASSLGVGLAGQNIQYF
TGTGCCAGCAGCTTAGGGGTTGGACTAGCAGGTCAAAACATTCAGTACTTC
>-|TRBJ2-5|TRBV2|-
CASPALDRQETQYF
TGTGCCAGCCCCGCCCTAGATCGGCAAGAGACCCAGTACTTC
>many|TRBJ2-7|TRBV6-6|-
CASSLEPTRQYF
TGTGCCAGCAGTTTGGAGCCTACGAGGCAGTACTTC
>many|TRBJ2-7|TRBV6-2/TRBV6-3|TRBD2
CASRPTSGRNNEQYF
TGTGCCAGCAGACCTACTAGCGGGAGGAACAACGAGCAGTACTTC
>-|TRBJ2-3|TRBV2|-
CASDWVGADTQYF
TGTGCCAGTGACTGGGTTGGGGCAGATACGCAGTATTTT
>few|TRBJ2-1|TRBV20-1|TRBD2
CSAEPSGGALGYEQFF
TGCAGTGCGGAACCTAGCGGGGGAGCCCTCGGCTATGAGCAGTTCTTC
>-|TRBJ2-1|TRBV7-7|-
CASSAPGQDNEQFF
TGTGCCAGCAGCGCTCCGGGACAAGACAATGAGCAGTTCTTC
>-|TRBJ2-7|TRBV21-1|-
CASLGAVNYEQYF
TGTGCCAGTTTGGGGGCGGTCAACTACGAGCAGTACTTC
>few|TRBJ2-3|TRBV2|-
CASTFRWASTDTQYF
TGTGCCAGCACCTTTCGGTGGGCTAGCACAGATACGCAGTATTTT
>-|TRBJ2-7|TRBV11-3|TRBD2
CASGTSSYNEQYF
TGTGCCAGCGGGACTAGCTCCTACAATGAGCAGTACTTC
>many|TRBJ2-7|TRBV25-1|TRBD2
CASSEDVGGNYEQYF
TGTGCCAGCAGTGAAGATGTGGGAGGGAACTACGAGCAGTACTTC
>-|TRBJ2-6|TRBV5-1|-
CASSPPQVGSGANVLTF
TGCGCCAGCAGCCCCCCCCAAGTGGGCTCTGGGGCCAACGTCCTGACTTTC
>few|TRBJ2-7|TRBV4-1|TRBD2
CASSQDASGTYPLRYEQYF
TGCGCCAGCAGCCAAGATGCCAGCGGGACCTACCCGTTACGCTACGAGCAGTACTTC
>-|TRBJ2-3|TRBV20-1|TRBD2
CSARSSGGGTDTQYF
TGCAGTGCTCGAAGTAGCGGGGGGGGCACAGATACGCAGTATTTT
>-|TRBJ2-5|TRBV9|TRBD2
CASSVGASGTIVGAETQYF
TGTGCCAGCAGCGTAGGGGCCAGCGGGACCATCGTAGGGGCGGAGACCCAGTACTTC
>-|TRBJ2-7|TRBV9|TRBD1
CASSATGDTAYEQYF
TGTGCCAGCAGCGCGACAGGGGACACAGCCTACGAGCAGTACTTC
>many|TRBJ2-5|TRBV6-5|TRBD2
CASSYGSTSGLIQETQYF
TGTGCCAGCAGTTACGGGTCGACTAGCGGCCTAATACAAGAGACCCAGTACTTC
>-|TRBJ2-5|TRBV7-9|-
CASGRGGLAQETQYF
TGTGCCAGCGGCCGTGGAGGTTTGGCCCAAGAGACCCAGTACTTC
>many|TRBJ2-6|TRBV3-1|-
CASSHRGAASGANVLTF
TGTGCCAGCAGCCACCGGGGTGCCGCCTCTGGGGCCAACGTCCTGACTTTC
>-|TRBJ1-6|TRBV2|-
CASVMRGARSPLHF
TGTGCCAGCGTCATGAGGGGGGCCAGGTCACCCCTCCACTTT
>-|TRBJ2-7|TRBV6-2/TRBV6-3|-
CASRDSVYYEQYF
TGTGCCAGCAGAGATAGCGTTTACTACGAGCAGTACTTC
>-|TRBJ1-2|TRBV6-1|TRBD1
CASRGQSSNYGYTF
TGTGCCAGCAGGGGACAGTCCTCTAACTATGGCTACACCTTC